These T cell receptor beta chains were read from a single sample in a study of tumor-infiltrating lymphocytes in primary liver carcinoma. MiXCR, applied by TCRdb to the multiplex PCR reads, yields one record per CDR3 protein. The sample has tens of thousands of distinct CDR3 sequences, roughly 75% seen once; the top ten hold around two fifths. The sample taken for sequencing was tumor-adjacent normal liver tissue. Every receptor here comes from a woman aged 25 to 39 with primary liver carcinoma and hepatitis B virus infection. Both conserved end residues are part of each CDR3. D genes are given only for firm matches. For some rows the clone size is stated as once, few or many, or as a class when expanded; others skip it.

>-|TRBJ2-3|TRBV4-3|TRBD2
TGTGCCAGCAGCCAAGAGTCGGGAGGCGCAGATACGCAGTATTTT
CASSQESGGADTQYF
>-|TRBJ2-7|TRBV7-8|-
TGTGCCAGCAGCACCCTCCTGTTGCCCCGCGAGCAGTACTTC
CASSTLLLPREQYF
>-|TRBJ2-6|TRBV4-3|-
TGCGCCAGCAGCCAAGAGAGTAGCAAGTTAGGCTCTGGGGCCAACGTCGTGACTTTC
CASSQESSKLGSGANVVTF
>-|TRBJ2-3|TRBV11-2|TRBD2
TGTGCCAGCAGCCGTCGAGGGAGCGGGAGACTCACAGATACGCAGTATTTC
CASSRRGSGRLTDTQYF
>-|TRBJ2-3|TRBV5-1|TRBD1
TGCGCCAGCAGCCCAGGGACAGGGATCAATTCAGATACGCAGTGCTTT
CASSPGTGINSDTQCF
>-|TRBJ2-6|TRBV18|-
TGTGCCAGCTCACCAAGGGCGGGTTGGCTCGCCCACTCTGGGGCCAACGTCCTGACTTTC
CASSPRAGWLAHSGANVLTF
>once|TRBJ2-2|TRBV4-3|-
TGCGCCAACAGATTTGGCACCGGGGAGCTGTATTTT
CANRFGTGELYF
>once|TRBJ1-1|TRBV6-1|TRBD1
TGTGCCAGTAGTGAGAGATCGACAGGGGGCTACACTGAAGCTTCCTTT
CASSERSTGGYTEASF
>-|TRBJ2-3|TRBV20-1|-
TGCAGTGCTAGTAGGAGGGCCTCAGATACGCAGTATTTT
CSASRRASDTQYF
>-|TRBJ1-6|TRBV6-1|TRBD1
TGTGCCAGCAGCCCAACAGGGGAAGGATCACCCCTCCACTTT
CASSPTGEGSPLHF
>-|TRBJ1-2|TRBV4-3|TRBD1
TGCGAGAGCAGCCAGGCCGACAGGGGGAACTATGGCTACACCTTC
CESSQADRGNYGYTF
>-|TRBJ1-5|TRBV6-2/TRBV6-3|-
TGTGCCAGGAGTTGCCGGAACAATCAGCCCCAGCATTTT
CARSCRNNQPQHF
>-|TRBJ1-2|TRBV29-1|-
TGCAGCGTTCCGTGGAACTATGGCTACACTTTC
CSVPWNYGYTF
>-|TRBJ1-2|TRBV6-5|TRBD1
TGTGCCAACACTGGAGGGGGCCTTGACTATGGCTACACCTTC
CANTGGGLDYGYTF
>-|TRBJ1-3|TRBV6-5|-
TGTCCCAGCAGTTACTCGACAGTCTCTGGAGACACCATATATTTT
CPSSYSTVSGDTIYF
>few|TRBJ2-5|TRBV20-1|TRBD2
TGCAGTGCCTCCGGACTAGCGGAGAGGTTTGAGACCCAGTACTTC
CSASGLAERFETQYF
>many|TRBJ2-2|TRBV5-1|-
TGCGCCAGCAGCTTGGTAGAGACCGGGGAGCTGTTTTTT
CASSLVETGELFF
>-|TRBJ2-3|TRBV6-1|-
TGTGCCAGCAGGAGCCGGGGACAAGGGTCAGATACGCAGTATTTT
CASRSRGQGSDTQYF
>-|TRBJ2-1|TRBV7-8|-
TGTACCGGCAGCTTAATGAATGAGCAGTTCTTC
CTGSLMNEQFF
>-|TRBJ2-7|TRBV12-3/TRBV12-4|-
TGTGCCAGCAATTTAGATGAGAGGATTTTCTACGGGCAGTACTTC
CASNLDERIFYGQYF
>-|TRBJ1-2|TRBV4-3|-
TGCGCCAGCGGCACTGAGTCGGAGATCTATGGCTACACCTTC
CASGTESEIYGYTF
>few|TRBJ1-1|TRBV11-2|-
TGTGCCAGCAGTTTAGTGGGGGACACTGAAGCCTTCTTT
CASSLVGDTEAFF
>many|TRBJ2-7|TRBV28|TRBD2
TGTGCCAGCAGGGAGCGGGAGTGGAACGAGCAGTACTTC
CASREREWNEQYF
>-|TRBJ2-4|TRBV6-5|-
TGTGTCAACAGTATGTCCCTACGGGGCATTCAGTACTTC
CVNSMSLRGIQYF
>-|TRBJ2-3|TRBV1|-
TGCACCAGCAACCCCCCGGACTCTGAGACAGATACGCAGTATTTT
CTSNPPDSETDTQYF
>medium-sized|TRBJ2-7|TRBV12-3/TRBV12-4|TRBD1
TGTGCCAGCCCCGGGGGACAGGGAGCCTACGAGCAGTACTTC
CASPGGQGAYEQYF
>many|TRBJ1-3|TRBV7-9|-
TGTGCCAGCAGCTTAACCTCCTCTGGAAACACCATATATTTT
CASSLTSSGNTIYF
>-|TRBJ2-7|TRBV4-1|-
TGTGCCAGCAGGGTAGAGTCGGGCTACGAGCAGTACTTC
CASRVESGYEQYF
>once|TRBJ2-4|TRBV4-1|-
TGCGCCAGCGGCCCAGAGATGAATAGGGATACGAGCAAGTGGCACTTC
CASGPEMNRDTSKWHF
>-|TRBJ1-1|TRBV29-1|-
TGCAGCGTTTCGACAGAGCTCACTACTGAAGCTTTCTTT
CSVSTELTTEAFF
>-|TRBJ2-7|TRBV6-2/TRBV6-3|-
TGTCCCAGCCAGTGGTTGTCCCACTACGAGCAGTGCTTC
CPSQWLSHYEQCF
>many|TRBJ2-1|TRBV12-3/TRBV12-4|-
TGTGCCAGCCGGAGGGTGGATGAGCAGTTCTTC
CASRRVDEQFF